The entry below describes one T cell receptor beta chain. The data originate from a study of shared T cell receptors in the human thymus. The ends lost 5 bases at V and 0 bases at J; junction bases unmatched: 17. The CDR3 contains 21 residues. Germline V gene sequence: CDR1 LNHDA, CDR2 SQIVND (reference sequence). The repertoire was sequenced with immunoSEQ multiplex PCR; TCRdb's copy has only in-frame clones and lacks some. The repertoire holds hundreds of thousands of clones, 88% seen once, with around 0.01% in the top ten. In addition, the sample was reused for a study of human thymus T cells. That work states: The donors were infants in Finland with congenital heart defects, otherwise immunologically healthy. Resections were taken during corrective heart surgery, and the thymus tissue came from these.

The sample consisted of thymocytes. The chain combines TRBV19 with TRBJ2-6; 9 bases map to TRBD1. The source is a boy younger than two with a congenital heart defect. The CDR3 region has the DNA TGTGCCAGTAGTGGAAGGACAGGGGAGGACCAGGGGCGCTCTGGGGCCAACGTCCTGACTTTC. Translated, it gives CASSGRTGEDQGRSGANVLTF.